A single sample gave rise to the 9 T cell receptor beta chains below, sequenced in a study of OX40 agonist ivuxolimab in advanced cancers. Sequencing used immunoSEQ multiplex PCR; TCRdb keeps in-frame clones, though not all of them. The data show about 48,000 clones, with about 90% seen just once and over 6.5% held by the top ten. The input for sequencing was CD4+ or CD8+ T cells sorted from blood, taken in a trial of the OX40 agonist ivuxolimab. Source of these receptors: an adult with an advanced solid tumor such as melanoma, head and neck, liver or kidney cancer.

The chain couples TRBV19 to TRBJ1-4; 7 nucleotides line up with TRBD1. V gave up 4 bases and J gave up 5 bases; unmatched junction bases: 7. From germline, CDR1 is LNHDA and CDR2 SQIVND (reference sequence). The CDR3 is 15 amino acids. CDR3 in amino acids: CASSSRQGRNEKLFF. CDR3 nucleotides: TGTGCCAGTAGTAGTCGACAGGGCCGAAATGAAAAACTGTTTTTT.

In its sample, this clone was seen once. This sequence joins TRBV15 and TRBJ1-1; D gene uncertain. Trimming pared 1 base from V and 4 bases from J, leaving 13 bases between. This CDR3 has 15 amino acids. Germline values: CDR1 LNHNV, CDR2 YYDKDF (reference sequence). The CDR3 region is CATSRARELGTEAFF. CDR3 nucleotide sequence: TGTGCCACCAGCAGAGCAAGGGAATTGGGCACTGAAGCTTTCTTT.

The gene calls are TRBV28 and TRBJ1-3, with unresolved D. Per the germline V gene, CDR1 is MDHEN and CDR2 is SYDVKM. V lost 3 bases and J lost 4, with 10 bases in between. The CDR3 contains 14 residues. The CDR3 reads CASSLSGEGNTIYF. CDR3 DNA: TGTGCCAGCAGTTTGTCTGGCGAAGGAAACACCATATATTTT.

This clone has just one count. The chain employs TRBV10-2 and TRBJ2-1, with D maybe TRBD2 (6 bases). Germline assignment: CDR1 WSHSY and CDR2 SAAADI. V gave up 7 bases and J gave up 2 bases, with 12 bases separating them. This CDR3 region has 14 residues. In DNA, the CDR3 is TGCGCCAGCATTGCGGGGAACCCCTACAATGAGCAGTTCTTC. It codes for CASIAGNPYNEQFF.

The chain combines TRBV6-5 with TRBJ2-7, with 7 nucleotides matching TRBD1. This CDR3 comprises 15 residues. Germline CDR1 and CDR2: MNHEY and SVGAGI. V gave up 3 bases and J gave up 2 bases; unmatched junction bases: 7. The CDR3 nucleotides are TGTGCCAGCAGTTATTCCTCAGGGGGTACCTACGAGCAGTACGTC. Translated: CASSYSSGGTYEQYV.

The V call is TRBV6-5, the J call TRBJ1-2, with TRBD1 identical over 7 bases. The junction had 9 bases not matched to a gene; V was cut back by 4 bases and J by 4 bases. Germline V lookup: CDR1 MNHEY, CDR2 SVGAGI. The CDR3 totals 15 residues. The CDR3 loop is CASSSKQGTIYGYTF. The CDR3 coding sequence is TGTGCCAGCAGTTCGAAACAGGGGACGATCTATGGCTACACCTTC.

This clone is a singleton in its sample. The chain couples TRBV5-4 to TRBJ1-2; 8 bases fit TRBD1. Germline CDR1 reads SGHNT; CDR2 reads YYREEE (reference sequence). V lost 5 bases to trimming and J lost 5 bases; unmatched junction nucleotides: 8. The CDR3 covers 14 residues. CDR3 in amino acids: CASSPRGLGYGYTF. The CDR3 nucleotides read TGTGCCAGCAGTCCCAGGGGGCTCGGTTATGGCTACACCTTC.

The chain has TRBV5-5 and TRBJ2-1; D not certain. V dropped 0 bases and J dropped 3 bases, with 10 bases sitting between them. This CDR3 comprises 15 residues. Germline values: CDR1 SGHKS, CDR2 YYEKEE (reference sequence). The DNA of the CDR3 is TGTGCCAGCAGCTTGGGGTCAAGTCACTACAATGAGCAGTTCTTC. Translated, it gives CASSLGSSHYNEQFF.

Regarding this clone: At one of its ends the junction is not consistent with the germline gene, which may arise from a read error. The rearrangement uses TRBV11-2 and TRBJ1-1, with D tentatively TRBD1 (5 bases). Per the germline V gene, CDR1 is SGHAT and CDR2 is FQNNGV. This CDR3 region has 14 residues. CDR3 nucleotides: TGTGCCAGCACCTTAGGGTCAGGGAAGACTGAAGCTTTCTTT. Translated, it gives CASTLGSGKTEAFF.